Sequencing of this TCR beta chain was carried out in a study of blood T cell repertoires in COVID-19. The overall study: Acute and convalescent COVID-19 specimens originated in the United States, Italy and Spain. Sources were T cells, B-cell-depleted T cells, or PBMCs; the material itself was cDNA or gDNA.

Original methodology: Amplifying reference gene primers gave estimates of nucleated cell counts. Produced via immunoSEQ multiplex PCR; TCRdb's table is partial and in-frame only. The V and J calls and clone size come from that table; D and trimming were worked out from the DNA. The sample shows around 360,000 clones, around 87% of them seen only once. CDR1 and CDR2 from the germline V gene are SGHTA and FQGTGA. With 8 bases clipped from V and 4 bases from J, the junction kept 6 bases outside the gene matches. This CDR3 region has 14 residues. The chain couples TRBV7-3 to TRBJ2-1; 9 bases map to TRBD2. This TCR was recovered from a woman aged 25-40 years with COVID-19, enrolled during active disease. Sequenced material: peripheral blood. CDR3 DNA sequence: TGTGCCAGCCATGGCGGGAGGGGATACAATGAGCAGTTCTTC. As protein: CASHGGRGYNEQFF.